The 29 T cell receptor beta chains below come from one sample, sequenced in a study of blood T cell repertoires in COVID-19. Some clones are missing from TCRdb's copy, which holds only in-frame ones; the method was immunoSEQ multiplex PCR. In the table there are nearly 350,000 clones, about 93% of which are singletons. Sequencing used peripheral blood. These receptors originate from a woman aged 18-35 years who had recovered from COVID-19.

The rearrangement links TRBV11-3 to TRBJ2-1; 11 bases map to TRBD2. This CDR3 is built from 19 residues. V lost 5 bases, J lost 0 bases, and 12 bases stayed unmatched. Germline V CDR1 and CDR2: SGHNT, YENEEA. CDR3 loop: CASSLAGGPSGGSYNEQFF. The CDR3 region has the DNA TGTGCCAGCAGCCTAGCGGGAGGCCCATCCGGCGGCTCCTACAATGAGCAGTTCTTC. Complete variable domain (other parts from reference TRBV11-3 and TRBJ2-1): EAGVVQSPRYKIIEKKQPVAFWCNPISGHNTLYWYLQNLGQGPELLIRYENEEAVDDSQLPKDRFSAERLKGVDSTLKIQPAELGDSAVYLCASSLAGGPSGGSYNEQFFGPGTRLTVL.

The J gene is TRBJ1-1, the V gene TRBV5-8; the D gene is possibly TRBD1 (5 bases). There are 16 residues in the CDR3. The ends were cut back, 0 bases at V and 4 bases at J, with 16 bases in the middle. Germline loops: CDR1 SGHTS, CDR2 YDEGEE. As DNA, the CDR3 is TGTGCCAGCAGCTTGGAATACAGGCAAAATAGCACTGAAGCTTTCTTT. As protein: CASSLEYRQNSTEAFF.

The CDR3 region has the DNA TGTGCCAGTAGTAGCCCTAGGGGGCGGAGGAATCAGCCCCAGCATTTT. The encoded protein is CASSSPRGRRNQPQHF. The J gene is TRBJ1-5, the V gene TRBV19; 7 bases agree with TRBD1. V shed 4 bases and J 4 bases; nucleotides not matched to a gene: 10. CDR3 length: 16 amino acids. CDR1 LNHDA and CDR2 SQIVND come from the germline V gene (reference sequence).

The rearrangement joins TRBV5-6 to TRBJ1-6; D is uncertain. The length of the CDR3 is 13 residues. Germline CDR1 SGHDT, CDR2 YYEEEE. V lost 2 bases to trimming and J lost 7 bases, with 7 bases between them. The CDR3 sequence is CASSFVSNSPLHF. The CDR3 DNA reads TGTGCCAGCAGCTTTGTTTCGAATTCACCCCTCCACTTT.

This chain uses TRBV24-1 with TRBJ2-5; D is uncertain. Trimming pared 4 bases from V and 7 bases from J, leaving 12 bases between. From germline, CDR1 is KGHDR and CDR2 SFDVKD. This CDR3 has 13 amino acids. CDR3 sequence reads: CATSDPPLATQYF. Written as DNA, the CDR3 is TGTGCCACCAGTGACCCCCCCCTGGCGACCCAGTACTTC.

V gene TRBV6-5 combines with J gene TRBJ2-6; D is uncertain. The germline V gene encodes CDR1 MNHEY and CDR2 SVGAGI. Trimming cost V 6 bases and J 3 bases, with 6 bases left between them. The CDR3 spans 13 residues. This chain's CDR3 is CASSPFGANVLTF. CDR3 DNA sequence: TGTGCCAGCAGCCCCTTTGGGGCCAACGTCCTGACTTTC.

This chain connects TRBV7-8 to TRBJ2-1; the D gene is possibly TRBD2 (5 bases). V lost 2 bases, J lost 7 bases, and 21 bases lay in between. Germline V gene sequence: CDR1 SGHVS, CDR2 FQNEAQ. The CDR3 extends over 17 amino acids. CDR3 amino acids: CASSLTKGAGLGNEQFF. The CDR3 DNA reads TGTGCCAGCAGCTTAACAAAGGGTGCGGGTCTTGGGAATGAGCAGTTCTTC.

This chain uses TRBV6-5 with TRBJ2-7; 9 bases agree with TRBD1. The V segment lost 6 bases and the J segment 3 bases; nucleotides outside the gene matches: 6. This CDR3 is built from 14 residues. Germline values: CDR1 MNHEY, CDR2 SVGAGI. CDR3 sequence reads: CASRRDRDSYEQYV. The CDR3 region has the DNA TGTGCCAGCAGGCGGGACAGGGATAGCTACGAGCAGTACGTC.

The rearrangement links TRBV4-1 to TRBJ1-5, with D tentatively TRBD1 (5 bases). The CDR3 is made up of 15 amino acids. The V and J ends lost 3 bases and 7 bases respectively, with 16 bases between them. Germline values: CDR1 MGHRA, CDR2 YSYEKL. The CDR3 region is CASSQPLTRGQPQHF. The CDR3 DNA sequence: TGCGCCAGCAGCCAGCCCCTTACGCGGGGGCAGCCCCAGCATTTT.

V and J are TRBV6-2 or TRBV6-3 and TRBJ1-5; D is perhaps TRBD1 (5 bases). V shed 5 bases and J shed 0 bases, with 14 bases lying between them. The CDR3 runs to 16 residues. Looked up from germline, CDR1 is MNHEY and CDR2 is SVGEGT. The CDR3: CASSIAGPLSNQPQHF. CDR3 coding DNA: TGTGCCAGCAGTATAGCAGGGCCCCTTAGCAATCAGCCCCAGCATTTT.

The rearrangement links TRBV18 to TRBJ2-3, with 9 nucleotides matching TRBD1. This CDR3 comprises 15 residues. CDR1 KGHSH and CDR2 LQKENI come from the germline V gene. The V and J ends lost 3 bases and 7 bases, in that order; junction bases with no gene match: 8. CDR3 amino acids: CASSPGQGSTNTQYF. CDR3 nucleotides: TGTGCCAGCTCACCGGGACAGGGTAGCACGAATACGCAGTATTTT. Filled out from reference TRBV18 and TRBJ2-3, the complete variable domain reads NAGVMQNPRHLVRRRGQEARLRCSPMKGHSHVYWYRQLPEEGLKFMVYLQKENIIDESGMPKERFSAEFPKEGPSILRIQQVVRGDSAAYFCASSPGQGSTNTQYFGPGTRLTVL.

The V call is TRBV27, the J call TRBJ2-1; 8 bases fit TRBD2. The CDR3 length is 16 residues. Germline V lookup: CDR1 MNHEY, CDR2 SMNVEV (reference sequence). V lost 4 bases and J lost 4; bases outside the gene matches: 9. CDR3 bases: TGTGCCAGCAGTTCCCTCGGGCGGGAGGATTACAATGAGCAGTTCTTC. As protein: CASSSLGREDYNEQFF.

The CDR3 here is CATLLSDTQYF. The CDR3 nucleotides are TGTGCCACCCTTCTTTCAGATACGCAGTATTTT. The V and J genes are TRBV10-3 and TRBJ2-3; D gene unclear. V was shortened by 10 bases and J by 4 bases, with 9 bases between the two germline ends. This CDR3 contains 11 residues. Germline V CDR1 and CDR2: ENHRY, SYGVKD.

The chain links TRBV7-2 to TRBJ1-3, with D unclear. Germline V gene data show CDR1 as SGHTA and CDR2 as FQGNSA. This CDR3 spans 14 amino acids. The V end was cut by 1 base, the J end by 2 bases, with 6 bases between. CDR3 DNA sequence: TGTGCCAGCAGCTTAGACAGAGCTGGAAACACCATATATTTT. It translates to CASSLDRAGNTIYF.

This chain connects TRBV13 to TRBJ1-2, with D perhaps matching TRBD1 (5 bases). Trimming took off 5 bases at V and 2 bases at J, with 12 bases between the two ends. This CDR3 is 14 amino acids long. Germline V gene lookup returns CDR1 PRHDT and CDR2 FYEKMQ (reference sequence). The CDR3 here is CASSPRQRNYGYTF. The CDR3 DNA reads TGTGCCAGCAGCCCAAGACAGAGAAACTATGGCTACACCTTC.

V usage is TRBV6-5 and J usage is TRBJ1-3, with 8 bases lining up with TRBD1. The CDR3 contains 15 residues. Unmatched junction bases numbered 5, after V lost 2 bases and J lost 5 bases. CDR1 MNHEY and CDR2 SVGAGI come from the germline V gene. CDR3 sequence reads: CASSYRTGRRNTIYF. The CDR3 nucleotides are TGTGCCAGCAGTTACAGGACAGGGAGAAGAAACACCATATATTTT.

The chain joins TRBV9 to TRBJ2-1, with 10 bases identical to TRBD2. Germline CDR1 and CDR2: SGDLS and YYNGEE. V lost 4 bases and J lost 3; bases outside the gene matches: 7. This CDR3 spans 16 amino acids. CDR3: CASSIGLAALYNEQFF. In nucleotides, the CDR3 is TGTGCCAGCAGCATCGGACTAGCGGCCCTCTACAATGAGCAGTTCTTC.

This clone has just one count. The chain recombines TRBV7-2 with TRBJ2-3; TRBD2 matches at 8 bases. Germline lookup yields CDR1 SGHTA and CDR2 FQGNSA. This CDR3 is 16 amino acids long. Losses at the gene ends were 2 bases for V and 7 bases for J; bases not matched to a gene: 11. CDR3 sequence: CASSLISQRELNTQYF. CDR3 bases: TGTGCCAGCAGCTTAATCTCGCAGCGGGAGCTAAATACGCAGTATTTT.

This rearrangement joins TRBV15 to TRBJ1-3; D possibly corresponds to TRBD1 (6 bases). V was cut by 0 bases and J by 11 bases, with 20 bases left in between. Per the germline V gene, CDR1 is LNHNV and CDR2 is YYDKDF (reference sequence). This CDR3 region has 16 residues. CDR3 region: CATSRDRGAGRGPIYF. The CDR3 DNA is TGTGCCACCAGCAGAGATCGGGGGGCTGGCCGGGGTCCCATATATTTT.

CDR3 nucleotides: TGTGCCAGCAGCTTTTTCGGGTACGAGCAGTACGTC. Residues: CASSFFGYEQYV. The chain combines TRBV7-9 with TRBJ2-7; D unclear. CDR1 and CDR2 from the germline V gene are SEHNR and FQNEAQ (reference sequence). Between the trimmed V and J ends, which lost 3 bases and 4 bases, there was a span of 7 bases. The CDR3 length is 12 residues.

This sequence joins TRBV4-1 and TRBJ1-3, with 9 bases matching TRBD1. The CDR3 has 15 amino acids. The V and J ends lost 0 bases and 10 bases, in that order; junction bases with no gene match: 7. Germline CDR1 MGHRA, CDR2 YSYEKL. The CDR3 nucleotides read TGCGCCAGCAGCCAAGATCAGACAGGGGGATGGACCATATATTTT. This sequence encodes CASSQDQTGGWTIYF.

CDR3 sequence (DNA): TGCGCCAGCAGCCAGGTTAGCGGACGCACAGATACGCAGTATTTT. This codes for CASSQVSGRTDTQYF. The chain combines TRBV4-3 with TRBJ2-3; D may be TRBD2 (6 bases). The CDR3 runs to 15 residues. Trimming cost V 3 bases and J 1 base, with 11 bases left between them. Looked up from germline, CDR1 is LGHNA and CDR2 is YSLEER.

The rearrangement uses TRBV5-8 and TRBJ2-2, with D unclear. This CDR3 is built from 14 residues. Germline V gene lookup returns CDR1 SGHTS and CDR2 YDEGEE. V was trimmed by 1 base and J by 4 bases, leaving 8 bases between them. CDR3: CASSLYGSTGELFF. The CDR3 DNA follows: TGTGCCAGCAGCTTGTACGGGTCCACCGGGGAGCTGTTTTTT.

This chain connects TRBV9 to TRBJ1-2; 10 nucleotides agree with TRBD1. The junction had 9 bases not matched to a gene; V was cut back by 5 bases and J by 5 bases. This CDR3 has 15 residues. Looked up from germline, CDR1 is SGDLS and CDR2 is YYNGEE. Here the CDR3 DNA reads TGTGCCAGCAGTCCTCCGGGACAGGGGATGTATGGCTACACCTTC. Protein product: CASSPPGQGMYGYTF.

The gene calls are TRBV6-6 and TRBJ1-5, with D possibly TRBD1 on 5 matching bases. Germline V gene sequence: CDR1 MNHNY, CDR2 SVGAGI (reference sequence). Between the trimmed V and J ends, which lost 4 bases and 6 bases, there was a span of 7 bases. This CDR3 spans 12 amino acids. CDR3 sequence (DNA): TGTGCCAGCAGTTCAGGGTTTCAGCCCCAGCATTTT. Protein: CASSSGFQPQHF.

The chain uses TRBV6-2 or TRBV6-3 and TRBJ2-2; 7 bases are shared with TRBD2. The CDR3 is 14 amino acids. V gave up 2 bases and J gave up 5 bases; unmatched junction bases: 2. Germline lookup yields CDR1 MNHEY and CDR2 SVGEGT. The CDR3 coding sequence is TGTGCCAGCAGTTACGCACTAGCGACCGGGGAGCTGTTTTTT. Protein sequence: CASSYALATGELFF.

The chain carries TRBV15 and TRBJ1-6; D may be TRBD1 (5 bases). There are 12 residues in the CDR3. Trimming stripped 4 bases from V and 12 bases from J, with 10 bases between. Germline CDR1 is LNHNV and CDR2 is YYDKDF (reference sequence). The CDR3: CATSTPGGPLHF. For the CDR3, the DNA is TGTGCCACCAGCACCCCCGGGGGACCCCTCCACTTT.

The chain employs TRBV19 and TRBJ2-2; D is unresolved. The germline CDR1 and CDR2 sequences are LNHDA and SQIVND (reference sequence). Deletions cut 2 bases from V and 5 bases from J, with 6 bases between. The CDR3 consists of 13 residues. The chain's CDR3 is CASSILSTGELFF. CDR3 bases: TGTGCCAGTAGTATACTGAGTACCGGGGAGCTGTTTTTT.

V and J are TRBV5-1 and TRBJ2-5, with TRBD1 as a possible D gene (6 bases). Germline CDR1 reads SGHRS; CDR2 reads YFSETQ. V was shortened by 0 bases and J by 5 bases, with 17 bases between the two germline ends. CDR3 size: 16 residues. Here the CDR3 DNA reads TGCGCCAGCAGCTTGGGGGGAAATACAGGGTTGGAGACCCAGTACTTC. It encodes CASSLGGNTGLETQYF.